The subject of this entry is one TCR beta chain. This specimen belongs to a study of blood T cell repertoires in COVID-19. Whole-study context: The study drew acute and convalescent COVID-19 samples from the United States, Italy and Spain.

Repertoires were generated with immunoSEQ multiplex PCR, while TCRdb's copy carries only in-frame clones and drops some. The data show 200,000 to 300,000 clones, with around 89% seen just once and 3.7% held by the top ten. The CDR3 runs 12 residues. Trimming left V 0 bases short and J 3 bases short, with 2 bases between. CDR1 and CDR2 (germline): SGHNT, YYREEE (reference sequence). V usage is TRBV5-4 and J usage is TRBJ2-3, with unresolved D. Source material: peripheral blood. The TCR originated in a woman between 35 and 50 years old with acute or convalescent COVID-19. CDR3 protein: CASSLATDTQYF. The CDR3 nucleotides read TGTGCCAGCAGCTTGGCAACAGATACGCAGTATTTT.